In its sample, the clone carrying this TCR beta chain was seen a few times. The data stem from a study of T cells in Graves' hyperthyroidism and ophthalmopathy. RNA transcripts gave rise to amplified TCR beta CDR3 regions. TCR CDR3 underwent first-round RT-PCR with the HTBI primer set. MiXCR, run by TCRdb on the multiplex PCR reads, gives a single entry per CDR3 protein. The sample consists of some 380,000 distinct CDR3 sequences, about 14% of them appearing once. Germline lookup yields CDR1 KGHSH and CDR2 LQKENI. CDR3 length: 14 amino acids. V shed 6 bases and J shed 4 bases, with 14 bases lying between them.

The sequencing sample was made of blood. The sequence was collected from a man between 25 and 39 years old with Graves' hyperthyroidism that later progressed to Graves' ophthalmopathy. The rearrangement uses TRBV18 and TRBJ2-3; possible D gene TRBD1, 6 bases. The CDR3 protein is CASSENRASDTQYF. CDR3 coding DNA: TGTGCCAGCTCCGAAAACAGGGCCTCAGATACGCAGTATTTT.